Each of the 9 T cell receptor beta chains below was sequenced from the same sample in a study of OX40 agonist ivuxolimab in advanced cancers. TCRdb's copy holds only in-frame clones and misses some; the assay was immunoSEQ multiplex PCR. The table records some 66,000 clones, roughly 87% of them present only once. Here the sequenced sample was CD4+ or CD8+ T cells sorted from blood, taken in a trial of the OX40 agonist ivuxolimab. The receptor set was obtained from an adult with an advanced solid tumor such as melanoma, head and neck, liver or kidney cancer.

This chain joins TRBV7-3 and TRBJ2-3; tentative D call: TRBD2 (6 bases). The V end lost 2 bases, the J end lost 2 bases, and 14 bases lay between the germline ends. The CDR3 loop spans 16 amino acids. The germline CDR1 and CDR2 sequences are SGHTA and FQGTGA. The CDR3 reads CASSLLPGTPTDTQYF. CDR3 coding DNA: TGTGCCAGCAGCTTACTGCCAGGGACTCCCACAGATACGCAGTATTTT.

The rearrangement uses TRBV5-1 and TRBJ1-1; D is undetermined. Germline V CDR1 and CDR2: SGHRS, YFSETQ. This CDR3 has 14 amino acids. Trimming pared 1 base from V and 1 base from J, leaving 8 bases between. CDR3 sequence: CASSLRSSNTEAFF. CDR3 bases: TGCGCCAGCAGCTTGCGCAGCTCGAACACTGAAGCTTTCTTT.

The chain combines TRBV27 with TRBJ1-4; D unresolved. The CDR3 extends over 13 amino acids. Trimming took off 8 bases at V and 0 bases at J, with 7 bases between the two ends. Per germline, CDR1 MNHEY and CDR2 SMNVEV (reference sequence). The CDR3 DNA follows: TGTGCCAGCCGGGGAGCAACTAATGAAAAACTGTTTTTT. Translation: CASRGATNEKLFF.

This clone turned up a few times. The chain recombines TRBV30 with TRBJ1-5, with 10 positions matching TRBD1. The CDR3 is 14 amino acids. V was clipped by 2 bases and J by 5 bases; unmatched bases: 3. Germline CDR1 and CDR2: GTSNPN and SVGIG (reference sequence). The chain's CDR3 is CAWSTGTGDQPQHF. The CDR3, as DNA: TGTGCCTGGAGTACCGGGACAGGGGATCAGCCCCAGCATTTT.

The chain recombines TRBV6-5 with TRBJ2-1; 8 bases are a match to TRBD2. From germline, CDR1 is MNHEY and CDR2 SVGAGI. CDR3 size: 14 residues. V was pared by 7 bases and J by 10 bases, with 12 bases of the junction left unmatched. Written as DNA, the CDR3 is TGTGCCAGCACCGGGACTAGGGGCCCCTCAGAGCAGTTCTTC. It is translated as CASTGTRGPSEQFF.

The V and J genes are TRBV4-2 and TRBJ2-5, with 9 positions matching TRBD2. The CDR3 covers 17 residues. Germline CDR1 and CDR2: LGHNA and YNFKEQ. The trim removed 1 base at V and 0 bases at J, leaving 6 bases unmatched. The CDR3 DNA reads TGTGCCAGCAGCCAAGTCGGGTTAGCGGGAGACCAAGAGACCCAGTACTTC. The encoded protein is CASSQVGLAGDQETQYF.

The V and J genes are TRBV5-4 and TRBJ1-4, with D perhaps TRBD1 (5 bases). Germline V CDR1 and CDR2: SGHNT, YYREEE (reference sequence). V was pared by 4 bases and J by 2 bases, with 12 bases between. The CDR3 covers 15 residues. The CDR3 DNA sequence: TGTGCCAGCAGCCAATACCGGGACACTAATGAAAAACTGTTTTTT. This gives the protein CASSQYRDTNEKLFF.

V and J are TRBV19 and TRBJ2-2; 7 positions match TRBD1. Germline trimming cut 1 base from V and 5 bases from J; bases unmatched to any gene: 4. In germline, CDR1 is LNHDA, CDR2 SQIVND (reference sequence). This CDR3 has 15 residues. DNA of the CDR3: TGTGCCAGTAGTATAGGACAGGGTACAACCGGGGAGCTGTTTTTT. The encoded protein is CASSIGQGTTGELFF.

This chain uses TRBV10-3 with TRBJ1-2, with D possibly TRBD1 on 6 matching bases. Trimming stripped 2 bases from V and 4 bases from J, with 11 bases between. The CDR3 length is 14 residues. CDR1 is ENHRY, CDR2 SYGVKD, per germline. The CDR3 nucleotides read TGTGCCATCAGTGAGGGGGGGCAGGGCTATGGCTACACCTTC. This gives the protein CAISEGGQGYGYTF.